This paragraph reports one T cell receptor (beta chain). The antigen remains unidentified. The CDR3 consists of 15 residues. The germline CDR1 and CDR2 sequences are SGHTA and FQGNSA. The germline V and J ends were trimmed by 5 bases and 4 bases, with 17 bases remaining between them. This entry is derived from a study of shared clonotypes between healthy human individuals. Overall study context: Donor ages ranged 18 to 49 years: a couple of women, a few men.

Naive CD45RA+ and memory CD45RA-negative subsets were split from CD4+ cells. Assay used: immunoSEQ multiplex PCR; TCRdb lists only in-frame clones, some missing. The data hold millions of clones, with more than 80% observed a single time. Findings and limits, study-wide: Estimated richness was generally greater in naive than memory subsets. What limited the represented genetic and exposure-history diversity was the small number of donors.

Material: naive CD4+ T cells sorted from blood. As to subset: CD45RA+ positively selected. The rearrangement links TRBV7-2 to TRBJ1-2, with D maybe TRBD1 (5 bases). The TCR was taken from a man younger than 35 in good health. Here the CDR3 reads CASSIRDGIPYGYTF. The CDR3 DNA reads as TGTGCCAGCAGCATCCGGGACGGCATTCCCTATGGCTACACCTTC. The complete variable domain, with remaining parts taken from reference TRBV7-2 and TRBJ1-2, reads GAGVSQSPSNKVTEKGKDVELRCDPISGHTALYWYRQSLGQGLEFLIYFQGNSAPDKSGLPSDRFSAERTGGSVSTLTIQRTQQEDSAVYLCASSIRDGIPYGYTFGSGTRLTVV.